Here is one TCR beta chain with its context. Its antigen is unknown. The CDR3 totals 13 residues. Germline V gene sequence: CDR1 KGHSH, CDR2 LQKENI. Trimming left V 0 bases short and J 4 bases short, with 7 bases between. This entry is derived from a study of cytomegalovirus exposure and HLA in healthy donors. Findings of the study overall: It emerged from a later analysis that several of the most significant clusters appeared to be linked to common viral pathogens. CMV serostatus was the sole immune exposure information available. Analysis performed later found more than 15,000 TCR beta sequences associated with HLA alleles at 0.05 false discovery rate.

The PCR made use of 60 Vbeta and 13 Jbeta primers. TCRdb's copy holds only in-frame clones and misses some; the assay was immunoSEQ multiplex PCR. The profile shows some 200,000 clones, about 70% of them singletons. This receptor was obtained from a man aged 35 to 55 in good health and CMV-seropositive. The specimen sequenced was PBMCs. The chain couples TRBV18 to TRBJ2-7; D perhaps matches TRBD1 (5 bases). DNA for the CDR3: TGTGCCAGCTCACCACCGGGGCTTTACGAGCAGTACTTC. This codes for CASSPPGLYEQYF.